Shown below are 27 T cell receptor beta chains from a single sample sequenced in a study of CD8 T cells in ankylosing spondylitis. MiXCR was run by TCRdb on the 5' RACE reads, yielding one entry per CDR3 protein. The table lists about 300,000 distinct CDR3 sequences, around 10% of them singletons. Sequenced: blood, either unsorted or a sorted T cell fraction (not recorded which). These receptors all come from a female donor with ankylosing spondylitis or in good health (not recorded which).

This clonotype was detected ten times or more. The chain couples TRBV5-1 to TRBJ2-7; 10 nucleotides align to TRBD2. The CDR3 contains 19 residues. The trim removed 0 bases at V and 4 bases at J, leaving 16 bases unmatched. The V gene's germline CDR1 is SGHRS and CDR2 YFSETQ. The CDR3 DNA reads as TGCGCCAGCAGCTTGGGGCCGGGACTAGCGAAATTTATCGGGTACGAGCAGTACTTC. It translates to CASSLGPGLAKFIGYEQYF.

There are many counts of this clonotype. CDR3 nucleotide sequence: TGTGCCAGCACCCCGTCTTGGACAGGGTTAAGCTATGGCTACACCTTC. It is translated as CASTPSWTGLSYGYTF. The chain links TRBV27 to TRBJ1-2, with 8 bases that match TRBD1. Germline assignment: CDR1 MNHEY and CDR2 SMNVEV (reference sequence). V was pared by 7 bases and J by 4 bases, with 14 bases of the junction left unmatched. The length of the CDR3 is 16 residues.

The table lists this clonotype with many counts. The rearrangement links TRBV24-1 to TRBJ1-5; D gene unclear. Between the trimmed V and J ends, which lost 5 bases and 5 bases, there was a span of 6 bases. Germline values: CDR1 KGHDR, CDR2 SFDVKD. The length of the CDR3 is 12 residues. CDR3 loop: CATSATDQPQHF. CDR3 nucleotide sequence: TGTGCCACCAGTGCCACGGATCAGCCCCAGCATTTT.

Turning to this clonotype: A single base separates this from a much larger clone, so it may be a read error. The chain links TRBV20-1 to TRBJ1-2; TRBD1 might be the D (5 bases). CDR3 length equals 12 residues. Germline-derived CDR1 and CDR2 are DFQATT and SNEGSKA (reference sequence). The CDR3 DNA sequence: TGCAGCGCCCGTAGCCAGGGCGGTGGCGACACCTTC. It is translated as CSARSQGGGDTF.

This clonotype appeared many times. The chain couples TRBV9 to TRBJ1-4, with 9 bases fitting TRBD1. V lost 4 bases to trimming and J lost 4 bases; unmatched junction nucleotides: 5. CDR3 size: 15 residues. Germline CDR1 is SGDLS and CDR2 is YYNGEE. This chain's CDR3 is CASSLGQGRNEKLFF. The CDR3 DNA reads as TGTGCCAGCAGCTTGGGACAGGGACGTAATGAAAAACTGTTTTTT.

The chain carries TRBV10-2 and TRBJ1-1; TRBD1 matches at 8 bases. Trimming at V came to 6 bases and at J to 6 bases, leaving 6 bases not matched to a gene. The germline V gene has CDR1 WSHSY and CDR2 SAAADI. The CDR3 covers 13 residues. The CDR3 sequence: CASRDREFSEAFF. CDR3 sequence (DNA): TGCGCCAGCAGGGACAGGGAATTCTCTGAAGCTTTCTTT.

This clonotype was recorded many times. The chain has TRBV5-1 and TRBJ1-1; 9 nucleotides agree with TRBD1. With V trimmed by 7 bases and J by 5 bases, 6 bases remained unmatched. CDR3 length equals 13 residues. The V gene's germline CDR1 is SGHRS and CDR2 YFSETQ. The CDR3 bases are TGCGCCAGCCGTCGACAGGGGGAGACTGAAGCTTTCTTT. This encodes CASRRQGETEAFF.

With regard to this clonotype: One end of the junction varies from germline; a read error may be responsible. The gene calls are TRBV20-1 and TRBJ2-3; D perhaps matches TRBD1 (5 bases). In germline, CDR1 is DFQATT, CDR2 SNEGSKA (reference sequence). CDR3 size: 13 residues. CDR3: CSAPYPSTGTQYF. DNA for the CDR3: TGCAGTGCACCTTATCCCTCCACAGGTACGCAGTATTTT.

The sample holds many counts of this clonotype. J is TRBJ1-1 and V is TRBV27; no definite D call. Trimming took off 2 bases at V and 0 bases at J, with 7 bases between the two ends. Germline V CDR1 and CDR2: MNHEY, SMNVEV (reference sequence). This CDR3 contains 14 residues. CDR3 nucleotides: TGTGCCAGCAGTTTAAGCAGCATGAACACTGAAGCTTTCTTT. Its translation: CASSLSSMNTEAFF.

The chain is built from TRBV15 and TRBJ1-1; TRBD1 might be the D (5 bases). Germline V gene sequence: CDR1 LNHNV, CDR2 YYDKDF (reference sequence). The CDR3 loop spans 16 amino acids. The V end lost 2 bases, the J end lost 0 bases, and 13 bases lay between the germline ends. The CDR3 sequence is CATSRIPLGVNTEAFF. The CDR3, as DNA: TGTGCCACCAGCAGAATCCCATTAGGGGTGAACACTGAAGCTTTCTTT.

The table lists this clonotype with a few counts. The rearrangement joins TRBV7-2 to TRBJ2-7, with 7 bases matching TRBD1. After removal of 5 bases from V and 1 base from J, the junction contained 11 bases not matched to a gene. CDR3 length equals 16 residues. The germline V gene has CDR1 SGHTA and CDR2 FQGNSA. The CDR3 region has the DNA TGTGCCAGCAGCCGCCCTCCTGACAGGGTATCCTACGAGCAGTACTTC. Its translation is CASSRPPDRVSYEQYF.

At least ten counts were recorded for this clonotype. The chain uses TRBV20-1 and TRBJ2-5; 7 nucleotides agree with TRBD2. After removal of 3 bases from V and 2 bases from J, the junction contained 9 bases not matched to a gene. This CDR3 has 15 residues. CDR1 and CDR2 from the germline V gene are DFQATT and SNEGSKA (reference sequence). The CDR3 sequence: CSARVTGTTQETQYF. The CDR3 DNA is TGCAGTGCTAGGGTTACCGGGACTACGCAAGAGACCCAGTACTTC.

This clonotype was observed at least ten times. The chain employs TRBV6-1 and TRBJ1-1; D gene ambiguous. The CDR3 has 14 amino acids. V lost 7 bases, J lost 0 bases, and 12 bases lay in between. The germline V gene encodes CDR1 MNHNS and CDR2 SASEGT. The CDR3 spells CASIIGLMNTEAFF. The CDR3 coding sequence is TGTGCCAGCATAATAGGACTGATGAACACTGAAGCTTTCTTT.

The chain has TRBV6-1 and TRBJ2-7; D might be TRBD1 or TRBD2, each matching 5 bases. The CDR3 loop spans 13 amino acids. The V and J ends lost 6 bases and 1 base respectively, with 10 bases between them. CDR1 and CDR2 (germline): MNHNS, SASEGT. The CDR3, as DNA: TGTGCCAGCAGCGGGGACCATTCCTACGAGCAGTACTTC. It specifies CASSGDHSYEQYF.

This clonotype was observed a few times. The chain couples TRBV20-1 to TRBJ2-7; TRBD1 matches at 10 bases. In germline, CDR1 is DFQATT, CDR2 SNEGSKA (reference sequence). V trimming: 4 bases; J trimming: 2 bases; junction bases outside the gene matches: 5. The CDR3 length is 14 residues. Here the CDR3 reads CSAMTGGRTYEQYF. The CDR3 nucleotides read TGCAGTGCTATGACAGGGGGCAGAACCTACGAGCAGTACTTC.

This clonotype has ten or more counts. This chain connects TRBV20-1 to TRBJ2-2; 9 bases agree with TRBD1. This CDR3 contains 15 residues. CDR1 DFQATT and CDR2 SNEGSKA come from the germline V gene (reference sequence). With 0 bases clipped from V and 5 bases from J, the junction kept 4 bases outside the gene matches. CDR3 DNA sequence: TGCAGTGCTAGAGAGGACAGGGGCGGAACCGGGGAGCTGTTTTTT. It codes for CSAREDRGGTGELFF.

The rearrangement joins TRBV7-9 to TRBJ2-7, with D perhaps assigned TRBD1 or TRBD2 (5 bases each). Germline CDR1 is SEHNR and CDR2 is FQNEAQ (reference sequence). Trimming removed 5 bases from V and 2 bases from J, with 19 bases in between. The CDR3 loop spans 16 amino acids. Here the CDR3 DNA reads TGTGCCAGCAGCCTCGCCCGGGGACCCCTTCCCTACGAGCAGTACTTC. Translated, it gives CASSLARGPLPYEQYF.

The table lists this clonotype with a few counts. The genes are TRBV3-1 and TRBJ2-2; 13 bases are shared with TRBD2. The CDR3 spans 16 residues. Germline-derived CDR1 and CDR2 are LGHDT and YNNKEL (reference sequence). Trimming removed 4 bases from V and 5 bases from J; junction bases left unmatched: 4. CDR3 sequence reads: CASSPGLAGVTGELFF. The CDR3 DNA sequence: TGTGCCAGCAGCCCAGGACTAGCGGGAGTAACCGGGGAGCTGTTTTTT. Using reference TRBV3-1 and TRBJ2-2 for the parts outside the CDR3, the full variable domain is DTAVSQTPKYLVTQMGNDKSIKCEQNLGHDTMYWYKQDSKKFLKIMFSYNNKELIINETVPNRFSPKSPDKAHLNLHINSLELGDSAVYFCASSPGLAGVTGELFFGEGSRLTVL.

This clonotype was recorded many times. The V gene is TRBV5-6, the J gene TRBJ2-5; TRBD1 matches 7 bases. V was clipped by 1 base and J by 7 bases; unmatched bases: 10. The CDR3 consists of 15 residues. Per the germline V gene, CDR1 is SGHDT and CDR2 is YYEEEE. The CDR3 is CASSLYARQGGTQYF. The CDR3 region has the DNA TGTGCCAGCAGCTTGTATGCGCGACAGGGTGGGACCCAGTACTTC.

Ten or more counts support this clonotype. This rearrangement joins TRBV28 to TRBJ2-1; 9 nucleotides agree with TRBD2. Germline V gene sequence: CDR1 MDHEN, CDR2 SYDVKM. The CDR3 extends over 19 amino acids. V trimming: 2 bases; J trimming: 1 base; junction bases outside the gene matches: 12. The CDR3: CASSLRSEIAGASYNEQFF. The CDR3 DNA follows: TGTGCCAGCAGTTTAAGGTCGGAGATAGCGGGAGCATCCTACAATGAGCAGTTCTTC. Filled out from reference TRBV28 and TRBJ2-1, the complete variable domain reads DVKVTQSSRYLVKRTGEKVFLECVQDMDHENMFWYRQDPGLGLRLIYFSYDVKMKEKGDIPEGYSVSREKKERFSLILESASTNQTSMYLCASSLRSEIAGASYNEQFFGPGTRLTVL.

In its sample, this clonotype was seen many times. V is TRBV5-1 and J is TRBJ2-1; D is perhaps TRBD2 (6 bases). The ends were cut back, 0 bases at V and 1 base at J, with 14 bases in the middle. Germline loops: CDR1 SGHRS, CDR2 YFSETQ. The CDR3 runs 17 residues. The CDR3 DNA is TGCGCCAGCAGCTTGGAGGGGAGGCAGGTATCCTACAATGAGCAGTTCTTC. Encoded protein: CASSLEGRQVSYNEQFF.

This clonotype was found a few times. As DNA, the CDR3 is TGCGCCAGCAGCTTGGTTGGTTACAGCAATGAAGCTTTCTTT. Its protein is CASSLVGYSNEAFF. This chain uses TRBV5-1 with TRBJ1-1; D not resolved. V lost 0 bases to trimming and J lost 7 bases, with 13 bases between them. CDR1 SGHRS and CDR2 YFSETQ come from the germline V gene. The CDR3 totals 14 residues.

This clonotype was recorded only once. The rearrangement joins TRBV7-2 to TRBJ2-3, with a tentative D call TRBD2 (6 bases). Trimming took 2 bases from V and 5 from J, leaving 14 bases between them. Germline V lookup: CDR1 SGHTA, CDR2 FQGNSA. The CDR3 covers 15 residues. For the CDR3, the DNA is TGTGCCAGCAGCTTAATTTCGGCCGGGGGAGATACGCAGTATTTT. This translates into CASSLISAGGDTQYF. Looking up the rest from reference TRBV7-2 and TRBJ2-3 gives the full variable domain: GAGVSQSPSNKVTEKGKDVELRCDPISGHTALYWYRQSLGQGLEFLIYFQGNSAPDKSGLPSDRFSAERTGGSVSTLTIQRTQQEDSAVYLCASSLISAGGDTQYFGPGTRLTVL.

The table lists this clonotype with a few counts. DNA of the CDR3: TGTGCCAGCAGCTTAAACCCCACTAAATCCGGGGAGCTGTTTTTT. Its translation: CASSLNPTKSGELFF. The chain recombines TRBV11-2 with TRBJ2-2; D remains unclear. V was shortened by 2 bases and J by 6 bases, with 13 bases between the two germline ends. In germline, CDR1 is SGHAT, CDR2 FQNNGV. The CDR3 has 15 residues.

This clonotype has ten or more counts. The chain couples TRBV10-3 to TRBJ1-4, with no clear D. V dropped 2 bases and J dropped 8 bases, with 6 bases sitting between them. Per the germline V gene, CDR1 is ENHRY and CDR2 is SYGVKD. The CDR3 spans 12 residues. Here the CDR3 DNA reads TGTGCCATCAGTGAGGATGGCGAAAAACTGTTTTTT. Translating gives CAISEDGEKLFF.

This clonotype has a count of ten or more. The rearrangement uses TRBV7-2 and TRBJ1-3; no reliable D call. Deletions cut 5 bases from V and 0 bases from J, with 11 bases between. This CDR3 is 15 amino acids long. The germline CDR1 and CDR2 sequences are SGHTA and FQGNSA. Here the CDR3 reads CASSTSTGSGNTIYF. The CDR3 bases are TGTGCCAGCAGCACATCGACCGGCTCTGGAAACACCATATATTTT.

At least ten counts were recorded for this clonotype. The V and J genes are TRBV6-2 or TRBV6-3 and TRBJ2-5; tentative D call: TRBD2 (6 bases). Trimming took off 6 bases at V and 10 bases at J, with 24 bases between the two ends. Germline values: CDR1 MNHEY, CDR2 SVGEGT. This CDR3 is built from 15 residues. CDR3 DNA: TGTGCCAGCAGACCTACCGGGACTCCTAGAGGGGACCAGTACTTC. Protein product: CASRPTGTPRGDQYF.